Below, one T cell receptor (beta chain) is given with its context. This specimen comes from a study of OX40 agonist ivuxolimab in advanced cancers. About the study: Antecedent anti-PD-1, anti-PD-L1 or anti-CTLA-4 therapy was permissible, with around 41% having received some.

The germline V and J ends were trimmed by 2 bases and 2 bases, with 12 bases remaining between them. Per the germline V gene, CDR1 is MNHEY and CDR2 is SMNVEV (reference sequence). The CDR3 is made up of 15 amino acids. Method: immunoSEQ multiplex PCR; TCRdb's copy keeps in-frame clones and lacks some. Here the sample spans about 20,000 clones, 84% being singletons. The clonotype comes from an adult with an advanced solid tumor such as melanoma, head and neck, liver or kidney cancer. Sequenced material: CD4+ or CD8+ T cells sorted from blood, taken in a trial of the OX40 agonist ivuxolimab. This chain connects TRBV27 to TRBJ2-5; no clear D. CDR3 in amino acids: CASSLNSFQQETQYF. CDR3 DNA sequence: TGTGCCAGCAGTTTAAACTCCTTTCAGCAAGAGACCCAGTACTTC.